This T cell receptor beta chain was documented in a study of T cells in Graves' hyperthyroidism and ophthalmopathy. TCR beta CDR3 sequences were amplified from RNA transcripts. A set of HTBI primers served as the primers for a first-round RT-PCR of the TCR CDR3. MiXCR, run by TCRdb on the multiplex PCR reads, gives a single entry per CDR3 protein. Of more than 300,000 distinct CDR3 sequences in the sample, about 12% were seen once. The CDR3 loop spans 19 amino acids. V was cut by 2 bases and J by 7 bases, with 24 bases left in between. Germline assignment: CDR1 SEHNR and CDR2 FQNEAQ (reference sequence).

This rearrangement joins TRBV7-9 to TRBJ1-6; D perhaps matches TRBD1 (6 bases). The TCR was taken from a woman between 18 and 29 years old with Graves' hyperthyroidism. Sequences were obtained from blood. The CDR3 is CASSLFEGVAGIDNSPLHF. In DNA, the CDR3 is TGTGCCAGCAGCTTATTTGAGGGGGTGGCCGGTATTGACAATTCACCCCTCCACTTT.